Below are 15 T cell receptor beta chains sequenced from a single sample in a study of OX40 agonist ivuxolimab in advanced cancers. Libraries were built with the immunoSEQ multiplex PCR assay. Entries here come from immuneACCESS through TCRdb and include only in-frame sequences with V and J called. Some clones fail to appear in such tables; in the studies checked, an unresolved V gene covers under half of the shortfall, and the cause of the remainder is unknown. This sample comprises tens of thousands of clones, more than 80% of them detected only once. The top ten hold about 15% of the sample. Sequencing was performed on CD4+ or CD8+ T cells sorted from blood, taken in a trial of the OX40 agonist ivuxolimab. The origin of the receptors is an adult with an advanced solid tumor such as melanoma, head and neck, liver or kidney cancer.

CDR3 protein: CASSLARTGPNEQFF. The CDR3 region has the DNA TGTGCCAGCAGCTTAGCTCGGACAGGGCCAAATGAGCAGTTCTTC. V usage is TRBV11-2 and J usage is TRBJ2-1, with 8 bases lining up with TRBD1. V lost 1 base, J lost 7 bases, and 6 bases stayed unmatched. The V gene's germline CDR1 is SGHAT and CDR2 FQNNGV. The CDR3 extends over 15 amino acids.

This clone appeared once. This sequence joins TRBV7-8 and TRBJ1-2; D call uncertain. The V end was cut by 0 bases, the J end by 3 bases, with 5 bases between. The germline V gene has CDR1 SGHVS and CDR2 FQNEAQ. CDR3 length equals 13 residues. CDR3 loop: CASSLALYYGYTF. The DNA for the CDR3 is TGTGCCAGCAGCTTAGCGCTATACTATGGCTACACCTTC. The variable domain in full, completed from reference TRBV7-8 and TRBJ1-2, reads GAGVSQSPRYKVAKRGQDVALRCDPISGHVSLFWYQQALGQGPEFLTYFQNEAQLDKSGLPSDRFFAERPEGSVSTLKIQRTQQEDSAVYLCASSLALYYGYTFGSGTRLTVV.

V is TRBV7-9 and J is TRBJ1-5, with D possibly TRBD1 on 6 matching bases. CDR3 length: 13 residues. Germline V gene data show CDR1 as SEHNR and CDR2 as FQNEAQ (reference sequence). Trimming cost V 7 bases and J 9 bases, with 16 bases left between them. The CDR3 nucleotides are TGTGCCAGCACCGAGGGGGTCTATCGGCCCCAGCATTTT. Protein: CASTEGVYRPQHF.

The chain is built from TRBV4-1 and TRBJ2-7; D is ambiguous. V was trimmed by 1 base and J by 3 bases, leaving 7 bases between them. The CDR3 consists of 13 residues. Germline CDR1 MGHRA, CDR2 YSYEKL. CDR3 sequence (DNA): TGCGCCAGCAGCCAAGTCCCCGACTACGAGCAGTACTTC. Residues: CASSQVPDYEQYF.

The chain has TRBV18 and TRBJ2-3, with 8 bases matching TRBD1. Germline lookup yields CDR1 KGHSH and CDR2 LQKENI. V dropped 6 bases and J dropped 3; count of bases not matched to a gene: 8. CDR3 length equals 15 residues. The CDR3 loop reads CASSPGDRGTDTQYF. Here the CDR3 DNA reads TGTGCCAGCTCCCCGGGCGACAGGGGAACAGATACGCAGTATTTT.

The rearrangement joins TRBV6-6 to TRBJ2-5; 8 bases align to TRBD1. The CDR3 runs to 15 residues. The junction had 5 bases not matched to a gene; V was cut back by 1 base and J by 4 bases. Germline CDR1 is MNHNY and CDR2 is SVGAGI (reference sequence). The CDR3 DNA sequence: TGTGCCAGCAGTTACTATAGGACAGGGATAGAGACCCAGTACTTC. Translating gives CASSYYRTGIETQYF.

The J gene is TRBJ1-2, the V gene TRBV27; D unclear. Germline CDR1 reads MNHEY; CDR2 reads SMNVEV (reference sequence). CDR3 length: 17 residues. The ends were cut back, 5 bases at V and 3 bases at J, with 22 bases in the middle. The CDR3 protein is CASSRWAGRTDHYGYTF. The CDR3 bases are TGTGCCAGCAGTCGCTGGGCTGGTAGGACGGACCACTATGGCTACACCTTC.

The chain joins TRBV5-1 to TRBJ2-5, with 10 bases identical to TRBD2. Germline CDR1 SGHRS, CDR2 YFSETQ. V lost 3 bases to trimming and J lost 2 bases; unmatched junction nucleotides: 4. The CDR3 contains 15 residues. CDR3 sequence reads: CASSSGTSVQETQYF. Here the CDR3 DNA reads TGCGCCAGCAGCTCCGGGACTAGCGTGCAAGAGACCCAGTACTTC.

DNA for the CDR3: TGTGCCAGCAGCCACCTCGGCTCCATGAACACTGAAGCTTTCTTT. The encoded protein is CASSHLGSMNTEAFF. This chain links TRBV5-8 with TRBJ1-1; unclear D gene. The V and J ends lost 4 bases and 0 bases respectively, with 13 bases between them. CDR3 length: 15 residues. CDR1 and CDR2 (germline): SGHTS, YDEGEE.

The CDR3 here is CASSLELAGANEQFF. The CDR3 coding sequence is TGTGCCAGCAGCTTAGAACTAGCGGGAGCCAATGAGCAGTTCTTC. This chain joins TRBV11-2 and TRBJ2-1; TRBD2 agrees at 11 bases. The trim removed 0 bases at V and 6 bases at J, leaving 1 base unmatched. The CDR3 totals 15 residues. CDR1 and CDR2 from the germline V gene are SGHAT and FQNNGV.

In this sample, this clone turned up once. The V gene is TRBV4-1, the J gene TRBJ2-1, with no clear D. The germline V gene encodes CDR1 MGHRA and CDR2 YSYEKL. The CDR3 runs 14 residues. Trimming pared 4 bases from V and 7 bases from J, leaving 14 bases between. The CDR3 sequence is CASSRNPVGNEQFF. CDR3 bases: TGCGCCAGCAGCCGGAATCCCGTGGGGAATGAGCAGTTCTTC.

In its sample, this clone was seen a few times. V and J are TRBV5-1 and TRBJ2-1; the match to TRBD2 covers 8 bases. V trimming: 6 bases; J trimming: 4 bases; junction bases outside the gene matches: 6. Looked up from germline, CDR1 is SGHRS and CDR2 is YFSETQ. CDR3 length equals 14 residues. CDR3 sequence: CASNERERYNEQFF. CDR3 nucleotides: TGCGCCAGCAACGAGCGGGAGCGGTACAATGAGCAGTTCTTC.

This clone was picked up one time. The CDR3 bases are TGCGCCAGCAGCCAAGGAGTGACTGCCACCTACGAGCAGTACTTC. This codes for CASSQGVTATYEQYF. V gene TRBV4-1 combines with J gene TRBJ2-7; no definite D call. This CDR3 is 15 amino acids long. The V end lost 1 base, the J end lost 2 bases, and 12 bases lay between the germline ends. CDR1 is MGHRA and CDR2 is YSYEKL in the germline V gene.

The rearrangement uses TRBV9 and TRBJ1-2, with 12 bases fitting TRBD1. CDR1 and CDR2 (germline): SGDLS, YYNGEE. The V gene end was trimmed by 5 bases and the J gene end by 4 bases; junction bases not matched to a gene: 9. There are 16 residues in the CDR3. CDR3 coding DNA: TGTGCCAGCAGTCTTCGCGGGACAGGGGGCGTCTATGGCTACACCTTC. Translation: CASSLRGTGGVYGYTF.

This sequence joins TRBV4-2 and TRBJ1-5, with unresolved D. Germline CDR1 reads LGHNA; CDR2 reads YNFKEQ. Trimming stripped 0 bases from V and 11 bases from J, with 11 bases between. The CDR3 is 13 amino acids. CDR3: CASSQDRYKAQHF. In DNA form, the CDR3 reads TGTGCCAGCAGCCAAGATCGCTATAAGGCCCAGCATTTT.